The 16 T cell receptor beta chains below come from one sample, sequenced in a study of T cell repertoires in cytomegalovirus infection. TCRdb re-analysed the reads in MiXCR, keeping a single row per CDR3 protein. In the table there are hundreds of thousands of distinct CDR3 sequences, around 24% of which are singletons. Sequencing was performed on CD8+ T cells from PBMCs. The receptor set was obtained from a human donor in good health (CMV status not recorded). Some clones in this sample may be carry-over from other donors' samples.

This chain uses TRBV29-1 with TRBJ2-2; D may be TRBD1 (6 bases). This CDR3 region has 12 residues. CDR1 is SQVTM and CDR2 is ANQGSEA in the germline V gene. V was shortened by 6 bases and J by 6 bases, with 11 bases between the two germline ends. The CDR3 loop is CSVQGPAGELFF. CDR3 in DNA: TGCAGCGTACAGGGTCCTGCCGGGGAGCTGTTTTTT.

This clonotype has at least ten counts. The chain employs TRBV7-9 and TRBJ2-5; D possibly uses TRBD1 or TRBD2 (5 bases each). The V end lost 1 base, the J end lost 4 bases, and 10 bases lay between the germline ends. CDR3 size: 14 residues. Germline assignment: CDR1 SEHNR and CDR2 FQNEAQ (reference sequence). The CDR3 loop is CASSLERDRETQYF. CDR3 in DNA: TGTGCCAGCAGCTTAGAACGGGACCGAGAGACCCAGTACTTC.

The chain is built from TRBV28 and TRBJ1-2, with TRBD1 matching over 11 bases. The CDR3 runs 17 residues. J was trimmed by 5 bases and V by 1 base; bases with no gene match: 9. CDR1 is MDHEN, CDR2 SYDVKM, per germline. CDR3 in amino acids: CASSLFGTGGLNYGYTF. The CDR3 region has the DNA TGTGCCAGCAGTTTATTTGGGACAGGGGGATTGAATTATGGCTACACCTTC.

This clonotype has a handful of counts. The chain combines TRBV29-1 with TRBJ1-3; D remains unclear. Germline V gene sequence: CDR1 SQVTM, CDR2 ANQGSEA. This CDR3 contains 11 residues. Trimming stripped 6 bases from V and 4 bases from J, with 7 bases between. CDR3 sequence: CSVPSGNTIYF. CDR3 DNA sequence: TGCAGCGTCCCCTCAGGAAACACCATATATTTT.

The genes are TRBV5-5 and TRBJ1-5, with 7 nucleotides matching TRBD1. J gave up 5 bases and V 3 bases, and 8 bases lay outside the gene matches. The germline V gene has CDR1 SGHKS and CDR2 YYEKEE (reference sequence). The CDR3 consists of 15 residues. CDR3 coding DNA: TGTGCCAGCAGCTCACAGGGGCGACCTGATCAGCCCCAGCATTTT. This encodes CASSSQGRPDQPQHF.

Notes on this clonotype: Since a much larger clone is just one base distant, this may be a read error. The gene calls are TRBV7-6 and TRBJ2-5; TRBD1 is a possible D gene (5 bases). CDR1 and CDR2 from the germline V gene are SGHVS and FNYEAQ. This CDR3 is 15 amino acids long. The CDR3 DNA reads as TGTGCCAGCAGCTCAATAGACAGACCCCAAGAGACCAAGTACTTC. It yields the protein CASSSIDRPQETKYF.

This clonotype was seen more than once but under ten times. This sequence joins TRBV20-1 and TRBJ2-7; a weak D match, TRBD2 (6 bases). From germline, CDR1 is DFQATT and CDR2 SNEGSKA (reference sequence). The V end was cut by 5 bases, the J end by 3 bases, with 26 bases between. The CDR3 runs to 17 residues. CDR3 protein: CSAGWFGSTSGDYEQYF. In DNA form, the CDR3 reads TGCAGTGCTGGGTGGTTTGGGTCCACGTCGGGAGACTACGAGCAGTACTTC.

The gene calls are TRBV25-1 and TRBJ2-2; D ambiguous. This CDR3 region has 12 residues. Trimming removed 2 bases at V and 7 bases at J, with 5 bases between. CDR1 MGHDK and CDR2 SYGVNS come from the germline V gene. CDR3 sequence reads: CASSEGVGELFF. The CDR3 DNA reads TGTGCCAGCAGTGAAGGGGTCGGGGAGCTGTTTTTT.

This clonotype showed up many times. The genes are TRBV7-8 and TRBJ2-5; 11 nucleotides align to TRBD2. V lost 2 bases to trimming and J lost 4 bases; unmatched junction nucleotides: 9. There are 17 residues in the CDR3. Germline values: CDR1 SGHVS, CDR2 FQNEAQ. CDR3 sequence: CASSLRSLAGGTETQYF. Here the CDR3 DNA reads TGTGCCAGCAGCTTAAGGTCCCTAGCGGGGGGCACAGAGACCCAGTACTTC.

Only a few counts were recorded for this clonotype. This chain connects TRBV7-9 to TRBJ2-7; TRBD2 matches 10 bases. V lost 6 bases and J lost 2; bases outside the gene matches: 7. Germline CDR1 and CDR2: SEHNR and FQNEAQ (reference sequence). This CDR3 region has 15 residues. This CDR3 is CASSISGGPTYEQYV. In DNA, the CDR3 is TGTGCCAGCAGTATTAGCGGGGGGCCGACCTACGAGCAGTACGTC.

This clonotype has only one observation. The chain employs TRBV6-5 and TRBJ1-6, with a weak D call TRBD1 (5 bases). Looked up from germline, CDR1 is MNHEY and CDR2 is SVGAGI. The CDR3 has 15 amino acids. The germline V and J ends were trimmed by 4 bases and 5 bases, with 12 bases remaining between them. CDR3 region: CASSWEGSNNSPLHF. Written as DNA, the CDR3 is TGTGCCAGCAGTTGGGAGGGGTCGAATAATTCACCCCTCCACTTT.

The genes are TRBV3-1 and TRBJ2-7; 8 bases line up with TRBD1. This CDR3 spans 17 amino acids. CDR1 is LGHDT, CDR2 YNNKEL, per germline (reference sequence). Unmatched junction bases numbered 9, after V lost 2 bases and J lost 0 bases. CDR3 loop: CASSQRTGIKSSYEQYF. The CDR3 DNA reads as TGTGCCAGCAGCCAAAGGACAGGGATAAAGAGCTCCTACGAGCAGTACTTC.

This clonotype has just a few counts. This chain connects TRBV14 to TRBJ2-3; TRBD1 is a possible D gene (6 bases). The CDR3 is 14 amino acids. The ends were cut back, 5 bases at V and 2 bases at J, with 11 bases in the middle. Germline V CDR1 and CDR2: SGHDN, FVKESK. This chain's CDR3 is CASSVTGYTDTQYF. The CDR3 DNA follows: TGTGCCAGCAGCGTGACAGGATACACAGATACGCAGTATTTT.

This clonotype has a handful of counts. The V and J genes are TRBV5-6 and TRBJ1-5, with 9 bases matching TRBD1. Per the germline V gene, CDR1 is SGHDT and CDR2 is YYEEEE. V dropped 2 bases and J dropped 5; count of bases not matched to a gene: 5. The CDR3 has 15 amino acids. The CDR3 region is CASSFGTGMYQPQHF. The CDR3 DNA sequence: TGTGCCAGCAGCTTCGGGACAGGGATGTATCAGCCCCAGCATTTT. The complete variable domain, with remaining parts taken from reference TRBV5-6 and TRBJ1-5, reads DAGVTQSPTHLIKTRGQQVTLRCSPKSGHDTVSWYQQALGQGPQFIFQYYEEEERQRGNFPDRFSGHQFPNYSSELNVNALLLGDSALYLCASSFGTGMYQPQHFGDGTRLSIL.

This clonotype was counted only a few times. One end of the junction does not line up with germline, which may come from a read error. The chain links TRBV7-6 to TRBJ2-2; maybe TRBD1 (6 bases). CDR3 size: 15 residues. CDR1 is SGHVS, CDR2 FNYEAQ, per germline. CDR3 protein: CTSSPDRSNTGELFF. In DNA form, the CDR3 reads TGTACCAGCAGCCCAGACAGGTCGAACACCGGGGAGCTGTTTTTT.

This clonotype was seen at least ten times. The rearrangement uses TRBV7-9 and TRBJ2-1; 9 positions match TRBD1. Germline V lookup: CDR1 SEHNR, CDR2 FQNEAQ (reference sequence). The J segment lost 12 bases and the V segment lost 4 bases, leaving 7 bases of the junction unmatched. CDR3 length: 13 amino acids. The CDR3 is CASSYTGGPWQFF. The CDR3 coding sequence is TGTGCCAGCAGCTATACAGGGGGCCCTTGGCAGTTCTTC.